This entry is about one T cell receptor (beta chain). These data come from a study of blood T cell repertoires in COVID-19. At the level of the study: From T cells, B-cell-depleted T cells, or PBMCs came the material, which was cDNA or gDNA.

As originally analysed: From reference gene primer amplification, estimates of nucleated cell counts were derived. The assay was immunoSEQ multiplex PCR, and TCRdb's table has in-frame clones only and misses some. V, J and clone size reflect that table, while D and trimming were determined from the DNA. The sample has about 250,000 clones, just over 85% seen once; the top ten hold 1.2% to 1.5%. CDR1 and CDR2 (germline): LNHNV, YYDKDF (reference sequence). V lost 0 bases to trimming and J lost 5 bases, with 10 bases between them. The CDR3 has 14 amino acids. The chain is built from TRBV15 and TRBJ2-5, with D unclear. This TCR was recovered from an elderly man with acute or convalescent COVID-19. The sequencing input was peripheral blood. CDR3 sequence: CATSRDADGETQYF. In DNA form, the CDR3 reads TGTGCCACCAGCAGAGATGCGGATGGGGAGACCCAGTACTTC.